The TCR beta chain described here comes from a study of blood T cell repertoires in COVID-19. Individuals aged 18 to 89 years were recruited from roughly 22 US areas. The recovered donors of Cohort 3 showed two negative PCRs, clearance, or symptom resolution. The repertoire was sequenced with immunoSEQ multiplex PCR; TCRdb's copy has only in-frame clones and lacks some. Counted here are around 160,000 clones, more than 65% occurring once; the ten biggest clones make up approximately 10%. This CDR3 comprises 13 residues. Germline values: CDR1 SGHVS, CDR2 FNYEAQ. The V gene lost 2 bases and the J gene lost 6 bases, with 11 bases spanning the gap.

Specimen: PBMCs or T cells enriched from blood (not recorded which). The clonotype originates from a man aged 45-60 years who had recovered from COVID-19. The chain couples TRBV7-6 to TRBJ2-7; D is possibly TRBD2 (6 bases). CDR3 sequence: CASSLLSGSEQYF. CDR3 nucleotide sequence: TGTGCCAGCAGCTTATTGTCCGGGAGCGAGCAGTACTTC.